This TCR beta chain comes out of a study of T cell changes during pregnancy in multiple sclerosis. Germline CDR1 SNHLY, CDR2 FYNNEI. The CDR3 runs 14 residues. The V gene lost 4 bases and the J gene lost 2 bases, with 12 bases spanning the gap. Assay used: immunoSEQ multiplex PCR; TCRdb lists only in-frame clones, some missing. The sample shows about 26,000 clones, roughly 87% of them seen only once. Sequencing was performed on CD8+ T cells from peripheral blood mononuclear cells, taken in the second trimester of pregnancy. The sequence was obtained from a female donor with multiple sclerosis, enrolled in a pregnancy study. This chain joins TRBV2 and TRBJ2-7; perhaps TRBD2 as D (6 bases). CDR3 bases: TGTGCCAGCAGTGTCTACGGGGGAACCTACGAGCAGTACTTC. This encodes CASSVYGGTYEQYF.